This T cell receptor beta chain emerged from a study of CD8 T cells in ankylosing spondylitis. Regarding the study as a whole: Disease-associated clonotypes exhibited CD8+ identity and were relatively infrequent in peripheral blood. Certain motif variants had earlier appeared in reactive arthritis synovial fluid and blood.

This CDR3 spans 14 amino acids. V was trimmed by 1 base and J by 2 bases, leaving 12 bases between them. The germline V gene encodes CDR1 DFQATT and CDR2 SNEGSKA (reference sequence). The sample holds many counts of this clonotype. Its cognate antigen is unknown. It was by quantitative 5'-RACE with molecular barcodes that TCR beta libraries were made. TCRdb redid the calling of the 5' RACE reads with MiXCR, one entry per CDR3 protein. The sample includes some 140,000 distinct CDR3 sequences, 6% to 8% of them seen just once. The sequence was collected from a female donor with ankylosing spondylitis or in good health (not recorded which). This sequence joins TRBV20-1 and TRBJ2-7; D is uncertain. The material sequenced was blood, either unsorted or a sorted T cell fraction (not recorded which). CDR3 loop: CSARVPGDTYEQYF. CDR3 nucleotides: TGCAGTGCTAGAGTCCCAGGTGACACCTACGAGCAGTACTTC.